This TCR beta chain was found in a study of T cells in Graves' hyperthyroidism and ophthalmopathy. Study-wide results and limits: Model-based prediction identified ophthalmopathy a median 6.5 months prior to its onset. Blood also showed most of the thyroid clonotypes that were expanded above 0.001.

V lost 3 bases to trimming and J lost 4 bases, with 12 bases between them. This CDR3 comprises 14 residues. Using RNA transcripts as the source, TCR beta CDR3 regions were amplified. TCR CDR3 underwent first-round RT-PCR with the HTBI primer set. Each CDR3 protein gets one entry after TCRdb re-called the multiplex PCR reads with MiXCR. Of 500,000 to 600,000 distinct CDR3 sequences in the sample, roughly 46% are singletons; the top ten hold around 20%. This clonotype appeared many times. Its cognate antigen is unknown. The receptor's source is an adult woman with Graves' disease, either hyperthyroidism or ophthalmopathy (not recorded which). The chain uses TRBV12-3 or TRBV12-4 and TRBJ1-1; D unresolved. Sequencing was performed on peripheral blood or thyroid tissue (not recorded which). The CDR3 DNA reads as TGTGCCAGCAGTTTCAACCGCGCAGGCACTGAAGCTTTCTTT. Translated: CASSFNRAGTEAFF.